The clone carrying this TCR beta chain has only a few counts. V was pared by 0 bases and J by 7 bases, with 13 bases between. This CDR3 comprises 14 residues. The germline gives CDR1 LGHNA, CDR2 YSLEER. Use of 60 Vbeta and 13 Jbeta primers characterized the PCR. Here immunoSEQ multiplex PCR was the method, and the copy in TCRdb shows in-frame clones only, minus some. The sample yields about 130,000 clones, approximately 82% seen once. This record comes from a study of cytomegalovirus exposure and HLA in healthy donors. Donors consisted of healthy bone marrow donors. The rearrangement links TRBV4-3 to TRBJ2-7, with D possibly being TRBD1 (5 bases). The receptor was isolated from a middle-aged man in good health and CMV-seronegative. Input material: PBMCs. The CDR3 here is CASSQDSGAREQYF. Written as DNA, the CDR3 is TGCGCCAGCAGCCAAGATTCTGGGGCGCGAGAGCAGTACTTC.